Listed below are T cell receptor beta chains from one sample, sequenced in a study of blood T cell repertoires in COVID-19. Sequencing used immunoSEQ multiplex PCR; TCRdb keeps in-frame clones, though not all of them. The sample includes about 61,000 clones, about 78% of them seen just once. Specimen: peripheral blood. These receptors were obtained from a man at least 80 years old with active or convalescent COVID-19. The CDR3 runs from the conserved cysteine through the conserved F or W. The D gene is left open where the match is weak. Size values are once, few and many counts, or a class for expanded clones, and some rows have none.

V gene	clone size	J gene	D gene	CDR3 protein	CDR3 DNA
TRBV7-2	NA	TRBJ2-7	TRBD2	CASSLQRDYEQYF	TGTGCCAGCAGCCTTCAGCGGGACTACGAGCAGTACTTC
TRBV29-1	NA	TRBJ1-4	NA	CSVSTVANEKLFF	TGCAGCGTCTCCACTGTTGCTAATGAAAAACTGTTTTTT
TRBV19	NA	TRBJ1-6	NA	CASSRLYRTNSPLHF	TGTGCCAGTAGCAGACTTTACCGTACAAATTCACCCCTCCACTTT
TRBV15	NA	TRBJ2-7	NA	CATSKGGGAVQQYF	TGTGCCACCAGCAAAGGGGGCGGGGCTGTACAGCAGTACTTC
TRBV7-2	few	TRBJ1-6	TRBD1	CASSFDRDGSPLHF	TGTGCCAGCAGCTTCGACAGGGATGGTTCACCCCTCCACTTT
TRBV6-5	NA	TRBJ2-2	NA	CASSYSSLAGELFF	TGTGCCAGCAGTTACTCGTCCCTAGCCGGGGAGCTGTTTTTT
TRBV29-1	NA	TRBJ1-2	NA	CSVEVGNYGYTF	TGCAGCGTTGAAGTTGGCAACTATGGCTACACCTTC
TRBV4-1	NA	TRBJ1-6	NA	CASSQVPGFEIRGSPLHF	TGCGCCAGCAGCCAAGTGCCGGGTTTCGAGATAAGGGGTTCACCCCTCCACTTT
TRBV2	NA	TRBJ2-1	TRBD2	CASSEVGLAISYNEQFF	TGTGCCAGCAGTGAAGTCGGACTAGCGATCTCCTACAATGAGCAGTTCTTC
TRBV7-3	NA	TRBJ1-2	NA	CASSPQGGGALGYGYTF	TGTGCCAGCAGCCCTCAGGGTGGGGGGGCGCTGGGCTATGGCTACACCTTC
TRBV19	NA	TRBJ1-2	NA	CASSMAGRLYYGYTF	TGTGCCAGTAGTATGGCAGGAAGGTTGTACTATGGCTACACCTTC
TRBV11-3	NA	TRBJ2-3	NA	CASSVGASWEIGTDTQYF	TGTGCCAGCAGCGTGGGTGCTTCGTGGGAGATAGGCACAGATACGCAGTATTTT
TRBV19	few	TRBJ2-3	TRBD2	CASSITSGRTSDTQYF	TGTGCCAGTAGTATAACTAGCGGGAGAACGTCAGATACGCAGTATTTT
TRBV5-1	once	TRBJ1-2	NA	CASSLAGNYGYTF	TGCGCCAGCAGCTTGGCGGGGAACTATGGCTACACCTTC
TRBV27	NA	TRBJ1-5	NA	CASSFINQPQHF	TGTGCCAGCAGTTTTATAAATCAGCCCCAGCATTTT
TRBV7-9	NA	TRBJ1-2	TRBD1	CASSLGQGPGYTF	TGTGCCAGCAGCCTAGGACAGGGGCCCGGCTACACCTTC
TRBV30	NA	TRBJ1-1	NA	CAWNRIMNTEAFF	TGTGCCTGGAACAGGATCATGAACACTGAAGCTTTCTTT
TRBV9	NA	TRBJ1-2	TRBD1	CASSVGTGVKYGYTF	TGTGCCAGCAGCGTGGGGACAGGGGTTAAATATGGCTACACCTTC
TRBV24-1	NA	TRBJ2-6	TRBD1	CATSDPGQGSGANVLTF	TGTGCCACCAGTGATCCCGGACAGGGCTCTGGGGCCAACGTCCTGACTTTC
TRBV10-3	NA	TRBJ2-2	TRBD2	CAISARGDTGELFF	TGTGCCATCAGTGCACGGGGGGACACCGGGGAGCTGTTTTTT
TRBV7-9	NA	TRBJ2-1	NA	CASSFMSSYNEQFF	TGTGCCAGCAGCTTCATGAGCTCCTACAATGAGCAGTTCTTC
TRBV3-1/TRBV3-2	NA	TRBJ2-5	TRBD2	CATQLAGAETQYF	TGTGCCACTCAACTAGCGGGGGCAGAGACCCAGTACTTC
TRBV7-2	NA	TRBJ2-5	TRBD2	CASSPGLAGLRTQYF	TGTGCCAGCAGCCCGGGACTAGCGGGATTGCGGACCCAGTACTTC
TRBV5-1	NA	TRBJ1-1	NA	CASSGEAGSTEAFF	TGCGCCAGCAGCGGGGAGGCAGGGAGCACTGAAGCTTTCTTT
TRBV6-5	medium-sized	TRBJ2-3	NA	CASSHPATDTQYF	TGTGCCAGCAGTCACCCCGCGACAGATACGCAGTATTTT
TRBV3-1/TRBV3-2	once	TRBJ1-1	NA	CASSPLNKGPNTEAFF	TGTGCCAGCAGCCCCCTGAACAAGGGGCCGAACACTGAAGCTTTCTTT
TRBV10-3	NA	TRBJ2-2	TRBD2	CAIRLAGGRRTGELFF	TGTGCCATCAGGCTAGCGGGAGGGAGACGGACCGGGGAGCTGTTTTTT
TRBV13	NA	TRBJ1-6	NA	CASSAQGANSPLHF	TGTGCCAGCAGCGCACAGGGTGCTAATTCACCCCTCCACTTT
TRBV3-1/TRBV3-2	NA	TRBJ1-4	NA	CASSRRGLGNEKLFF	TGTGCCAGCAGCCGAAGGGGGTTGGGTAATGAAAAACTGTTTTTT
TRBV7-2	NA	TRBJ2-7	NA	CASSLDTGIEQYF	TGTGCCAGCAGCTTAGACACAGGAATCGAGCAGTACTTC
TRBV5-6	NA	TRBJ2-7	TRBD1	CASSPTGNAAYEQYF	TGTGCCAGCAGCCCGACAGGGAATGCGGCCTACGAGCAGTACTTC
TRBV30	once	TRBJ2-1	NA	CAWSPRDKVYNNEQFF	TGTGCCTGGAGTCCTCGGGACAAGGTATACAACAATGAGCAGTTCTTC
TRBV5-1	NA	TRBJ1-4	NA	CASSFYPGGDGVKLFF	TGCGCCAGCAGCTTTTACCCAGGAGGGGACGGAGTAAAACTGTTTTTT
TRBV18	NA	TRBJ1-1	TRBD1	CASSQRQGELITEAFF	TGTGCCAGCTCACAGCGACAGGGGGAGTTAATCACTGAAGCTTTCTTT
TRBV21-1	NA	TRBJ2-2	NA	CASSKGTGAGELFF	TGTGCCAGCAGCAAAGGGACGGGGGCCGGGGAGCTGTTTTTT
TRBV7-9	few	TRBJ2-7	NA	CASSRDTGFEQYF	TGTGCCAGCAGTCGCGATACAGGGTTCGAGCAGTACTTC
TRBV12-2	NA	TRBJ2-7	NA	CASRLAPDRGQPGYEQYF	TGTGCAAGTCGCTTAGCGCCGGACAGGGGCCAGCCGGGCTACGAGCAGTACTTC
TRBV19	NA	TRBJ2-7	NA	CASSIPNSYEQYF	TGTGCCAGTAGTATTCCTAATTCCTACGAGCAGTACTTC
TRBV19	NA	TRBJ1-3	NA	CASRTTAGNTIYF	TGTGCCAGTCGGACGACAGCCGGAAACACCATATATTTT
TRBV28	few	TRBJ1-6	TRBD1	CATEGQTNSPLHF	TGTGCCACGGAGGGACAGACCAATTCACCCCTCCACTTT
TRBV3-1/TRBV3-2	NA	TRBJ1-3	NA	CASSQEERNTIYF	TGTGCCAGCAGCCAAGAGGAGAGAAACACCATATATTTT
TRBV5-1	NA	TRBJ1-2	NA	CASSLVGNYGYTF	TGCGCCAGCAGCTTAGTGGGCAACTATGGCTACACCTTC
TRBV2	NA	TRBJ1-6	TRBD1	CASRTRTGSYNSPLHF	TGTGCCAGCAGAACAAGGACAGGCTCCTATAATTCACCCCTCCACTTT
TRBV5-4	many	TRBJ2-7	TRBD1	CASSSPGGTGGYEQYF	TGTGCCAGCAGCTCCCCGGGCGGGACAGGGGGTTACGAGCAGTACTTC
TRBV6-5	few	TRBJ2-7	NA	CASSKRHQGYEQYF	TGTGCCAGCAGCAAAAGACATCAGGGCTACGAGCAGTACTTC
TRBV28	few	TRBJ2-4	NA	CASRREAKNIQYF	TGTGCCAGCAGGAGGGAGGCCAAAAACATTCAGTACTTC
TRBV6-1	many	TRBJ1-2	TRBD1	CASSDSRGYYGYTF	TGTGCCAGCAGTGATAGCAGGGGGTACTATGGCTACACCTTC
TRBV10-3	few	TRBJ2-7	NA	CATGISSYEQYF	TGTGCCACCGGTATTAGCTCCTACGAGCAGTACTTC